Each of the 10 T cell receptor beta chains below was sequenced from the same sample in a study of T cell responses to AZD1222 COVID-19 vaccine. The assay was immunoSEQ multiplex PCR, and TCRdb's table has in-frame clones only and misses some. The profile shows about 170,000 clones, approximately 88% of them singletons. The specimen comprised peripheral blood, sampled 28 days after the second AZD1222 dose. All receptors come from an adult who received the AZD1222 COVID-19 vaccine.

This chain joins TRBV6-6 and TRBJ2-7, with D possibly being TRBD2 (5 bases). Germline V lookup: CDR1 MNHNY, CDR2 SVGAGI (reference sequence). V lost 4 bases, J lost 2 bases, and 12 bases lay in between. CDR3 length: 14 residues. The chain's CDR3 is CASSFSDGAYEQYF. The CDR3 region has the DNA TGTGCCAGCAGTTTCTCAGACGGGGCCTACGAGCAGTACTTC.

V gene TRBV5-1 combines with J gene TRBJ1-2; TRBD1 agrees at 8 bases. The CDR3 contains 14 residues. CDR1 is SGHRS and CDR2 is YFSETQ in the germline V gene. J lost 7 bases, V lost 4 bases, and 9 bases had no gene match. The CDR3 spells CASSPGGAGGGYTF. CDR3 bases: TGCGCCAGCAGCCCAGGGGGCGCTGGCGGTGGCTACACCTTC.

This chain uses TRBV7-2 with TRBJ2-5, with 12 positions matching TRBD2. Germline V gene data show CDR1 as SGHTA and CDR2 as FQGNSA. Trimming at V came to 5 bases and at J to 7 bases, leaving 11 bases not matched to a gene. This CDR3 region has 16 residues. The CDR3 loop reads CASSLSTSGGSGTQYF. CDR3 in DNA: TGTGCCAGCAGCCTATCAACTAGCGGGGGGTCGGGGACCCAGTACTTC.

The chain employs TRBV3-1 (or the pseudogene TRBV3-2) and TRBJ2-7, with a weak D call TRBD2 (5 bases). Trimming left V 0 bases short and J 2 bases short, with 14 bases between. This CDR3 has 16 amino acids. Germline V lookup: CDR1 LGHDT, CDR2 YNNKEL (reference sequence). The CDR3 region has the DNA TGTGCCAGCAGCCAAGAGTTTAGAGGGAACACCTACGAGCAGTACTTC. It is translated as CASSQEFRGNTYEQYF.

This sequence joins TRBV29-1 and TRBJ1-1; tentatively, D is TRBD1 (6 bases). This CDR3 spans 13 amino acids. V lost 7 bases to trimming and J lost 3 bases, with 15 bases between them. Germline-derived CDR1 and CDR2 are SQVTM and ANQGSEA. CDR3 region: CSAGQTRDTEAFF. The CDR3, as DNA: TGCAGCGCTGGACAGACGAGGGACACTGAAGCTTTCTTT.

This clone was observed a few times. This chain uses TRBV11-3 with TRBJ1-1; D unresolved. Germline V gene lookup returns CDR1 SGHNT and CDR2 YENEEA. The CDR3 consists of 14 residues. V gave up 2 bases and J gave up 0 bases, with 7 bases separating them. CDR3 nucleotides: TGTGCCAGCAGCTTATCCGGGATGAACACTGAAGCTTTCTTT. Protein sequence: CASSLSGMNTEAFF.

This clone showed up just once. CDR3 bases: TGTGCCAGCAGCGTAGGGGGGTTAGGGGCCAACGTCCTGACTTTC. Its translation: CASSVGGLGANVLTF. The chain uses TRBV9 and TRBJ2-6; tentatively, D is TRBD1 or TRBD2 (5 bases each). The V gene lost 0 bases and the J gene lost 4 bases, with 8 bases spanning the gap. CDR3 size: 15 residues. Germline V CDR1 and CDR2: SGDLS, YYNGEE. Full variable domain (remainder filled in from reference TRBV9 and TRBJ2-6): DSGVTQTPKHLITATGQRVTLRCSPRSGDLSVYWYQQSLDQGLQFLIQYYNGEERAKGNILERFSAQQFPDLHSELNLSSLELGDSALYFCASSVGGLGANVLTFGAGSRLTVL.

This clone was detected only a few times. The chain joins TRBV15 to TRBJ1-1; D gene uncertain. V lost 5 bases, J lost 0 bases, and 10 bases lay in between. The CDR3 length is 14 residues. Germline V gives CDR1 LNHNV, CDR2 YYDKDF (reference sequence). Here the CDR3 DNA reads TGTGCCACCAGCCTTCCTCTAATGAACACTGAAGCTTTCTTT. Encoded protein: CATSLPLMNTEAFF.

This clone was counted only a few times. This chain uses TRBV11-2 with TRBJ1-2, with D possibly matching TRBD1 (5 bases). Trimming stripped 1 base from V and 6 bases from J, with 9 bases between. This CDR3 has 13 amino acids. Germline V CDR1 and CDR2: SGHAT, FQNNGV. CDR3 DNA sequence: TGTGCCAGCAGCTTAGGGGGGGGAGATGGCTACACCTTC. Translating it yields CASSLGGGDGYTF.

The V and J genes are TRBV11-2 and TRBJ2-5; TRBD2 is a possible D gene (6 bases). V dropped 6 bases and J dropped 2 bases, with 13 bases sitting between them. The length of the CDR3 is 14 residues. Per germline, CDR1 SGHAT and CDR2 FQNNGV. The CDR3 reads CASRPAGLQETQYF. Written as DNA, the CDR3 is TGTGCCAGCAGGCCCGCGGGGCTACAAGAGACCCAGTACTTC.